This T cell receptor beta chain was obtained from a study of cytomegalovirus exposure and HLA in healthy donors. Trimming removed 9 bases from V and 11 bases from J, with 20 bases in between. The V gene's germline CDR1 is MDHEN and CDR2 SYDVKM. This CDR3 spans 13 amino acids. As for this clone: Different DNA sequences within this sample yield the same CDR3.

Vbeta (60) and Jbeta (13) primers were used in the PCR. Clones were read by immunoSEQ multiplex PCR, and TCRdb kept only the in-frame ones, dropping some. Altogether roughly 90,000 clones are present, about four fifths being singletons, with the ten largest covering 3.4%. The V gene is TRBV28, the J gene TRBJ1-5; D unresolved. Sequencing used PBMCs. The TCR originated in a man aged 30 to 45 in good health and CMV-seropositive. The CDR3 loop reads CASGVTGIPAQHF. CDR3 nucleotides: TGTGCCAGTGGCGTCACGGGGATCCCGGCCCAGCATTTT. The full variable domain, its missing parts supplied by reference TRBV28 and TRBJ1-5, is DVKVTQSSRYLVKRTGEKVFLECVQDMDHENMFWYRQDPGLGLRLIYFSYDVKMKEKGDIPEGYSVSREKKERFSLILESASTNQTSMYLCASGVTGIPAQHFGDGTRLSIL.